This entry lists 26 T cell receptor beta chains sequenced from one sample in a study of metastatic and nonmetastatic thyroid tumors (dated by TCRdb to about 2020). Library preparation employed PCR. Instrument on record: Illumina HiSeq 4000. In-frame beta chains were kept once TCRdb had trimmed the public reads at Q25 with fastp and called clones with MiXCR. The table for this sample lists roughly 10,000 clones; around 33% of them were counted only once. The ten most abundant clones make up approximately 5% of the sample. No patient had received any treatment before thyroid surgery. Sequencing used tumor tissue. These receptors all come from a female donor with papillary thyroid cancer or a benign thyroid nodule (not recorded which). Some clones in this sample may be carry-over from other donors' samples.

A remark on this clone: A read error may account for a junction end that differs from germline. V gene TRBV6-2 or TRBV6-3 combines with J gene TRBJ2-1, with 7 bases fitting TRBD2. The germline V gene encodes CDR1 MNHEY and CDR2 SVGEGT. This CDR3 is 15 amino acids long. CDR3: CASSFGGGLVNEHFF. CDR3 bases: TGTGCCAGCAGTTTTGGGGGGGGACTCGTCAATGAGCATTTCTTC.

Regarding this clone: At one end the junction does not follow the germline gene, possibly because of a read error. J is TRBJ1-3 and V is TRBV5-6; TRBD1 agrees at 7 bases. Germline V gene lookup returns CDR1 SGHDT and CDR2 YYEEEE. There are 14 residues in the CDR3. CDR3 residues: CVSSSTGTGNTIYF. The DNA of the CDR3 is TGTGTCAGCAGCTCGACAGGGACTGGAAACACCATATATTTT.

V is TRBV20-1 and J is TRBJ2-6, with D tentatively TRBD1 (6 bases). Trimming cost V 6 bases and J 5 bases, with 14 bases left between them. The germline V gene has CDR1 DFQATT and CDR2 SNEGSKA (reference sequence). The CDR3 is 14 residues long. In nucleotides, the CDR3 is TGCAGTGCACCCACACAGGGTCGGGCCAACGTCCTGACTTTC. It translates to CSAPTQGRANVLTF.

By its share, this clone is medium-sized. CDR3 amino acids: CSARDAGLIGNTQYF. CDR3 coding DNA: TGCAGTGCTAGAGATGCGGGACTGATCGGAAATACGCAGTATTTT. V usage is TRBV20-1 and J usage is TRBJ2-3; tentatively, D is TRBD2 (6 bases). Trimming took 0 bases from V and 7 from J, leaving 17 bases between them. The germline V gene has CDR1 DFQATT and CDR2 SNEGSKA (reference sequence). The CDR3 has 15 residues.

The V and J genes are TRBV6-1 and TRBJ2-2; 10 nucleotides line up with TRBD1. V lost 6 bases to trimming and J lost 5 bases; unmatched junction nucleotides: 12. Germline assignment: CDR1 MNHNS and CDR2 SASEGT. The CDR3 loop spans 17 amino acids. CDR3: CASRRERTGGLTGELFF. In nucleotides, the CDR3 is TGTGCCAGCAGAAGAGAACGGACAGGGGGTTTGACCGGGGAGCTGTTTTTT.

The chain employs TRBV11-2 and TRBJ2-1; 8 bases line up with TRBD2. Germline V lookup: CDR1 SGHAT, CDR2 FQNNGV. Trimming removed 2 bases from V and 8 bases from J; junction bases left unmatched: 11. The CDR3 is 16 amino acids. The CDR3 loop is CASSLRGGLRGDEQFF. CDR3 DNA sequence: TGTGCCAGCAGCTTACGGGGGGGACTCCGAGGCGATGAGCAGTTCTTC.

V usage is TRBV14 and J usage is TRBJ2-7, with 10 bases matching TRBD1. The germline gives CDR1 SGHDN, CDR2 FVKESK. With V trimmed by 4 bases and J by 6 bases, 6 bases remained unmatched. This CDR3 contains 14 residues. CDR3 region: CASSLRDRGFEQYF. The CDR3 coding sequence is TGTGCCAGCAGCCTCCGGGACAGGGGTTTCGAGCAGTACTTC.

By proportion, this clone is large. This chain uses TRBV19 with TRBJ1-5, with D uncertain. CDR1 and CDR2 from the germline V gene are LNHDA and SQIVND (reference sequence). This CDR3 spans 13 amino acids. The V gene lost 4 bases and the J gene lost 1 base, with 5 bases spanning the gap. The CDR3 here is CASSTASNQPQHF. CDR3 bases: TGTGCCAGTAGTACAGCCAGCAATCAGCCCCAGCATTTT. The full variable domain, in which reference TRBV19 and TRBJ1-5 provide the parts outside the CDR3, is DGGITQSPKYLFRKEGQNVTLSCEQNLNHDAMYWYRQDPGQGLRLIYYSQIVNDFQKGDIAEGYSVSREKKESFPLTVTSAQKNPTAFYLCASSTASNQPQHFGDGTRLSIL.

V usage is TRBV15 and J usage is TRBJ2-3; D not resolved. The ends were cut back, 4 bases at V and 3 bases at J, with 5 bases in the middle. The CDR3 length is 12 residues. CDR1 is LNHNV and CDR2 is YYDKDF in the germline V gene (reference sequence). The CDR3 reads CATSIETDTQYF. Written as DNA, the CDR3 is TGTGCCACCAGCATAGAAACAGATACGCAGTATTTT.

This clone was observed a few times. The chain couples TRBV6-5 to TRBJ2-5; unclear D gene. The CDR3 runs 13 residues. CDR1 MNHEY and CDR2 SVGAGI come from the germline V gene. V was shortened by 0 bases and J by 5 bases, with 7 bases between the two germline ends. The DNA for the CDR3 is TGTGCCAGCAGTTACTCAGGGTGGGAGACCCAGTACTTC. Amino acid sequence: CASSYSGWETQYF.

Of note for this clone: Other DNA sequences in this specimen translate into the identical CDR3. V usage is TRBV5-6 and J usage is TRBJ2-3, with 15 bases matching TRBD2. The trim removed 5 bases at V and 7 bases at J, leaving 11 bases unmatched. This CDR3 contains 17 residues. The V gene's germline CDR1 is SGHDT and CDR2 YYEEEE. The CDR3 is CASSLYGLAGGLYTQYF. DNA of the CDR3: TGTGCCAGCAGTCTATACGGACTAGCGGGAGGGTTATATACGCAGTATTTT.

This chain joins TRBV20-1 and TRBJ1-2; 8 nucleotides agree with TRBD1. With V trimmed by 5 bases and J by 9 bases, 11 bases remained unmatched. The CDR3 is 13 amino acids. Germline loops: CDR1 DFQATT, CDR2 SNEGSKA (reference sequence). CDR3 DNA: TGCAGTGCTCCGCGGCAGGGGGCAGGTTGCTACACCTTC. Its protein product is CSAPRQGAGCYTF.

This clone is medium-sized by share. The chain combines TRBV16 with TRBJ1-2, with TRBD1 matching 7 bases. In germline, CDR1 is KGHSY, CDR2 FQNENV. Trimming removed 4 bases from V and 4 bases from J; junction bases left unmatched: 6. The CDR3 is 14 amino acids. CDR3: CASSLRQGGYGYTF. The CDR3 nucleotides are TGTGCCAGCAGCCTCCGACAGGGTGGCTATGGCTACACCTTC.

This clone appeared once. CDR3 protein: CASSLGQAGEANYGYTF. The CDR3 DNA sequence: TGTGCCAGCAGCCTGGGACAGGCCGGAGAGGCTAACTATGGCTACACCTTC. The V and J genes are TRBV3-1 and TRBJ1-2, with 8 bases aligning to TRBD1. The germline V gene has CDR1 LGHDT and CDR2 YNNKEL (reference sequence). The CDR3 consists of 17 residues. J lost 0 bases, V lost 4 bases, and 10 bases had no gene match.

The chain joins TRBV11-2 to TRBJ1-3; D possibly corresponds to TRBD1 (5 bases). The CDR3 covers 12 residues. Germline CDR1 reads SGHAT; CDR2 reads FQNNGV. V was cut by 6 bases and J by 3 bases, with 6 bases left in between. This CDR3 reads CASRTGGNTIYF. As DNA, the CDR3 is TGTGCCAGCAGAACAGGTGGAAACACCATATATTTT.

The table lists this clone with many counts. J is TRBJ1-2 and V is TRBV5-4; 9 bases fit TRBD1. The CDR3 sequence is 14 residues long. Trimming cost V 0 bases and J 9 bases; bases outside gene matches: 6. CDR1 SGHNT and CDR2 YYREEE come from the germline V gene (reference sequence). CDR3 residues: CASSLAQDRGSYTF. For the CDR3, the DNA is TGTGCCAGCAGCTTGGCCCAGGACAGGGGTAGCTACACCTTC.

This sequence joins TRBV28 and TRBJ2-2; 9 nucleotides align to TRBD1. Germline V CDR1 and CDR2: MDHEN, SYDVKM. This CDR3 comprises 14 residues. V lost 6 bases and J lost 7; bases outside the gene matches: 6. CDR3 in DNA: TGTGCCAGCAGCTGGACAGGGGTAGGCGGGGAGCTGTTTTTT. It codes for CASSWTGVGGELFF.

The CDR3 sequence is CAWSVILRTPYGYTF. The DNA of the CDR3 is TGTGCCTGGAGTGTAATTCTCCGAACCCCTTATGGCTACACCTTC. The V and J genes are TRBV30 and TRBJ1-2; D gene unclear. Germline V CDR1 and CDR2: GTSNPN, SVGIG (reference sequence). The CDR3 runs 15 residues. Trimming cost V 0 bases and J 5 bases, with 16 bases left between them.

Concerning this clone itself: Sequence at one end of the junction differs from germline and may be a read error. The rearrangement links TRBV6-2 or TRBV6-3 to TRBJ2-7, with 11 bases lining up with TRBD2. Germline loops: CDR1 MNHEY, CDR2 SVGEGT. This CDR3 comprises 15 residues. The CDR3: CAISPTSGGSYEQYF. DNA of the CDR3: TGTGCCATCAGTCCAACTAGCGGGGGCTCCTACGAGCAGTACTTC.

The chain is built from TRBV20-1 and TRBJ1-1; TRBD1 agrees at 8 bases. Germline CDR1 and CDR2: DFQATT and SNEGSKA (reference sequence). V lost 7 bases to trimming and J lost 1 base; unmatched junction nucleotides: 8. The CDR3 has 14 amino acids. The CDR3 reads CSVLTGATNTEAFF. The CDR3, as DNA: TGCAGTGTTTTGACAGGGGCGACGAACACTGAAGCTTTCTTT.

In its sample, this clone was seen a few times. V and J are TRBV24-1 and TRBJ2-2; D is unclear. The CDR3 totals 14 residues. Between the trimmed V and J ends, which lost 9 bases and 2 bases, there was a span of 12 bases. Germline CDR1 reads KGHDR; CDR2 reads SFDVKD. The CDR3 coding sequence is TGTGCCACCGGCGTACCAGCTAACACCGGGGAGCTGTTTTTT. The encoded protein is CATGVPANTGELFF.

This rearrangement joins TRBV11-2 to TRBJ1-6, with 8 bases fitting TRBD1. The CDR3 covers 15 residues. CDR1 SGHAT and CDR2 FQNNGV come from the germline V gene. J gave up 4 bases and V 6 bases, and 5 bases lay outside the gene matches. CDR3 nucleotides: TGTGCCAGCAGTTATGACAGGGGATATAATTCACCCCTCCACTTT. It encodes CASSYDRGYNSPLHF.

By share, this clone ranks as medium-sized (0.01 to 0.1%). The chain links TRBV28 to TRBJ2-7; D gene unclear. The V and J ends lost 3 bases and 2 bases respectively, with 14 bases between them. Looked up from germline, CDR1 is MDHEN and CDR2 is SYDVKM. The CDR3 extends over 15 amino acids. CDR3: CASSFGRPLPYEQYF. The DNA of the CDR3 is TGTGCCAGCAGTTTTGGTAGGCCCCTCCCCTACGAGCAGTACTTC.

This clone was counted a few times. A much bigger clone sits one base away, suggesting this may be a read error. This chain connects TRBV5-6 to TRBJ2-7, with 10 nucleotides matching TRBD1. Germline loops: CDR1 SGHDT, CDR2 YYEEEE. The CDR3 runs 15 residues. As DNA, the CDR3 is TGTGCCATCAGCTTGTCCCGGGACAGGGGATACGAGCAGTACTTC. Its protein is CAISLSRDRGYEQYF.

V and J are TRBV7-2 and TRBJ2-7; no reliable D call. The germline CDR1 and CDR2 sequences are SGHTA and FQGNSA. CDR3 length: 13 amino acids. Trimming took off 2 bases at V and 3 bases at J, with 8 bases between the two ends. The CDR3: CASSLRGVYEQYF. In DNA, the CDR3 is TGTGCCAGCAGCTTACGTGGGGTCTACGAGCAGTACTTC. The full variable domain, its missing parts supplied by reference TRBV7-2 and TRBJ2-7, is GAGVSQSPSNKVTEKGKDVELRCDPISGHTALYWYRQSLGQGLEFLIYFQGNSAPDKSGLPSDRFSAERTGGSVSTLTIQRTQQEDSAVYLCASSLRGVYEQYFGPGTRLTVT.

This clone came up a few times. The chain combines TRBV20-1 with TRBJ1-6; D is unresolved. V lost 3 bases, J lost 5 bases, and 8 bases lay in between. This CDR3 contains 13 residues. CDR1 and CDR2 (germline): DFQATT, SNEGSKA (reference sequence). The CDR3 sequence is CSASPVNNSPLHF. The CDR3 DNA reads TGCAGTGCTAGCCCAGTTAATAATTCACCCCTCCACTTT.